This T cell receptor beta chain is from a study of OX40 agonist ivuxolimab in advanced cancers. Here immunoSEQ multiplex PCR was the method, and the copy in TCRdb shows in-frame clones only, minus some. This sample has 65,000 to 80,000 clones; over 90% occur once, and the top ten carry 6.2%. Germline V CDR1 and CDR2: MGHDK, SYGVNS. V was cut by 6 bases and J by 6 bases, with 11 bases left in between. The CDR3 covers 12 residues. For this clone: Its antigen is unknown.

General study results and limits: It was also the case that some nonresponders had low normalized T-cell clonal expansion.

J is TRBJ1-2 and V is TRBV25-1; no clear D gene. The specimen comprised CD4+ or CD8+ T cells sorted from blood, sampled in a trial of the OX40 agonist ivuxolimab. This sequence originates from an adult with an advanced solid tumor such as melanoma, head and neck, liver or kidney cancer. The CDR3 DNA sequence: TGTGCCAGCAGCTGGAGGGATAATGGCTACACCTTC. Translation: CASSWRDNGYTF.